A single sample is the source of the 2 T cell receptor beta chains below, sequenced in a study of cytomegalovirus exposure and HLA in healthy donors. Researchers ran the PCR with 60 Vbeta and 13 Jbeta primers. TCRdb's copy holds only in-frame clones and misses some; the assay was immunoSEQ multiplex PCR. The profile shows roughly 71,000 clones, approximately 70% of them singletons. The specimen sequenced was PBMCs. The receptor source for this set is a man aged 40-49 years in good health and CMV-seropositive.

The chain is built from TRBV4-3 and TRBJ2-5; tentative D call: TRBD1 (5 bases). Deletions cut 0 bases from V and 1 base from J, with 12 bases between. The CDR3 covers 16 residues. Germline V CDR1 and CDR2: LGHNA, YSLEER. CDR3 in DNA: TGCGCCAGCAGCCAAGATTTTAGACAGACCCAAGAGACCCAGTACTTC. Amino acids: CASSQDFRQTQETQYF.

CDR3 nucleotides: TGTGCCAGCAGCTTAGCCCGGGGCAGGGGGATGGTTGTTCGGCGAGGTGAAGCTTTCTTT. Its translation is CASSLARGRGMVVRRGEAFF. The chain recombines TRBV7-2 with TRBJ1-1, with 7 bases aligning to TRBD1. V was pared by 0 bases and J by 7 bases, with 23 bases of the junction left unmatched. The CDR3 spans 20 residues. CDR1 and CDR2 from the germline V gene are SGHTA and FQGNSA.